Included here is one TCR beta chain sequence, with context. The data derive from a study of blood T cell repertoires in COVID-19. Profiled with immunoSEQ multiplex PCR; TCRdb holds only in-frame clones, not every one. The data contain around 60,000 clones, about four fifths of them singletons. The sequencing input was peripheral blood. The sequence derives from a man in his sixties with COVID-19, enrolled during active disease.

The CDR3 nucleotides are TGTGCCAGCAGCCAATGGGGAAAGGGCACGGGGAGGCGGTACGAGCAGTACTTC. Its protein product is CASSQWGKGTGRRYEQYF. The chain combines TRBV14 with TRBJ2-7, with D tentatively TRBD2 (6 bases). The CDR3 consists of 18 residues. The V and J ends lost 2 bases and 4 bases respectively, with 24 bases between them. In germline, CDR1 is SGHDN, CDR2 FVKESK.